The T cell receptor beta chain described here comes from a study of blood T cell repertoires in COVID-19. About the study: Sources were T cells, B-cell-depleted T cells, or PBMCs; the material itself was cDNA or gDNA.

Per the original data handling: Nucleated cell number was recorded as an estimate derived from reference gene primer amplification. TCRdb's table, derived via immunoSEQ multiplex PCR, lists solely in-frame clones and lacks some. Clone size and the V and J calls come from that table; the DNA yielded D and trimming. The repertoire consists of under 85,000 clones, with around 79% occurring once and the leading ten covering approximately 10%. V lost 6 bases to trimming and J lost 8 bases; unmatched junction nucleotides: 8. Germline CDR1 MNHEY, CDR2 SVGEGT. The CDR3 consists of 15 residues. The source material was peripheral blood. The TCR was taken from a man aged 50 to 59 with acute or convalescent COVID-19. The genes are TRBV6-2 or TRBV6-3 and TRBJ1-6; 9 bases map to TRBD1. The CDR3 region is CASSPTGTGYSPLHF. The CDR3 DNA reads as TGTGCCAGCAGCCCGACCGGGACAGGGTATTCACCCCTCCACTTT.